The present T cell receptor (beta chain) was sequenced within a study of T cells after yellow fever vaccination. In the study overall: Some fractions had low cell numbers, and these were prepared with SMART-Seq v4 Ultra Low Input.

CDR1 is SGHRS and CDR2 is YFSETQ in the germline V gene. The V end lost 0 bases, the J end lost 4 bases, and 13 bases lay between the germline ends. This CDR3 is 15 amino acids long. Study results and limitations: Weaker overall was a secondary response that nonetheless peaked faster, on day 5 versus 15.

As TCR cDNA was made by 5'RACE template switching, a universal primer site and UMIs were added. TCRdb redid the calling of the 5' RACE reads with MiXCR, one entry per CDR3 protein. Found here are about 120,000 distinct CDR3 sequences, roughly 6.8% of them singletons; the top ten hold approximately 3%. This clonotype was counted many times. The antigen remains unidentified. The chain uses TRBV5-1 and TRBJ1-1; D uncertain. The origin of this receptor is a man aged 18-30 years who received the YFV17D yellow fever vaccine. The sequences come from CD4+ T cells sorted from PBMCs, collected more than 40 days after the first yellow fever vaccination. This chain's CDR3 is CASSLAQTIGTEAFF. The CDR3 DNA is TGCGCCAGCAGCTTGGCACAGACAATCGGCACTGAAGCTTTCTTT. The whole variable domain, filled in from reference TRBV5-1 and TRBJ1-1, reads KAGVTQTPRYLIKTRGQQVTLSCSPISGHRSVSWYQQTPGQGLQFLFEYFSETQRNKGNFPGRFSGRQFSNSRSEMNVSTLELGDSALYLCASSLAQTIGTEAFFGQGTRLTVV.